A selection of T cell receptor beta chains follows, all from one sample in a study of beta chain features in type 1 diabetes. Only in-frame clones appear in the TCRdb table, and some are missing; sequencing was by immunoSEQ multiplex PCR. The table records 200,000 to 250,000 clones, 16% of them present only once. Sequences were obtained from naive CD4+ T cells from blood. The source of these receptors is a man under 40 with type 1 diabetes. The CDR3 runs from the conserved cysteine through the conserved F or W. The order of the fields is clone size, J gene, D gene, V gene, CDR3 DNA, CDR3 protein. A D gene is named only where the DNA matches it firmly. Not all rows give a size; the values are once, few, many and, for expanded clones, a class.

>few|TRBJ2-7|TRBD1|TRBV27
TGTGCCAGCCCTTTGGGACAGAAGACGGACGAGCAGTACTTC
CASPLGQKTDEQYF
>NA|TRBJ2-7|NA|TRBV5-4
TGTGCCAGCAGCTCTAAGACTAGTCCAACCTACGAGCAGTACTTC
CASSSKTSPTYEQYF
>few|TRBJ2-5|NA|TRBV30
TGTGCCTGGAGTGGGGGGGACGCGGAGACCCAGTACTTC
CAWSGGDAETQYF
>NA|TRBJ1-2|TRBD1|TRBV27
TGTGCCAGCAGTTTATCGGGACAGACATTCTATGGCTACACCTTC
CASSLSGQTFYGYTF
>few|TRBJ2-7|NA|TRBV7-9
TGTGCCAGCAGCTTCGACAGCTACGAGCAGTACTTC
CASSFDSYEQYF
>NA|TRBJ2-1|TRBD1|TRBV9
TGTGCCAGCAGCGTAGACGGGACAGAGATCTACAATGAGCAGTTCTTC
CASSVDGTEIYNEQFF
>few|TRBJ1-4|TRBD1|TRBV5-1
TGCGCCAGCAGCCCCGACAGGGCCCGTGAAAAACTGTTTTTT
CASSPDRAREKLFF
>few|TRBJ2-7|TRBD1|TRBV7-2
TGTGCCAGCATAATACGACAGGGGGCATACGAGCAGTACTTC
CASIIRQGAYEQYF
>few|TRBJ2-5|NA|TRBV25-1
TGTGCCAGCAGTGGAGGACAGGGAGGGTGGGAGACCCAGTACTTC
CASSGGQGGWETQYF
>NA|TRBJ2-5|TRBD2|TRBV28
TGTGCCAGCAGTCTGACTAGCAGTAAAGAGACCCAGTACTTC
CASSLTSSKETQYF
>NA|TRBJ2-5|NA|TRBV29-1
TGCAGCGTTAAGGGACTCCTCTCAGAGACCCAGTACTTC
CSVKGLLSETQYF
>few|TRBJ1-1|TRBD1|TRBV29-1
TGCAGCGTTGGGGACAGGGTGAACACTGAAGCTTTCTTT
CSVGDRVNTEAFF
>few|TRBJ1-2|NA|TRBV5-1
TGCGCCAGCAGCTTCAACAGTAACTATGGCTACACCTTC
CASSFNSNYGYTF
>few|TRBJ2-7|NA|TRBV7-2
TGTGCCAGCATTCAGGGAAACTCCTACGAGCAGTACTTC
CASIQGNSYEQYF
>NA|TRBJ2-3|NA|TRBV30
TGTGCCTGGAGTGGTGTTGGAATCTACACAGATACGCAGTATTTT
CAWSGVGIYTDTQYF
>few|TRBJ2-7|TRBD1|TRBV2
TGTGCCAGCAGTGAAACGACAGGGCAGTACGAGCAGTACTTC
CASSETTGQYEQYF
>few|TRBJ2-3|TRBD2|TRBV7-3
TGTGCCAGCAGCCCCATGGGGGTAGCGGGGAGCACAGATACGCAGTATTTT
CASSPMGVAGSTDTQYF
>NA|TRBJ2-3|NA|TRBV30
TGTGCCTGCCACGGGCGCGGGCTTAGCACAGATACGCAGTATTTT
CACHGRGLSTDTQYF
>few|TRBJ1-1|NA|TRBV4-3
TGCGCCAGCAGCCAAGAAGGCGGAAGGCAGGGTGAAGCTTTCTTT
CASSQEGGRQGEAFF
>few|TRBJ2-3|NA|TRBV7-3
TGTGCCAGCGGATCCTCTAGCACAGATACGCAGTATTTT
CASGSSSTDTQYF
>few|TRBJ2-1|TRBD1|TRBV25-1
TGTGCCAGCAGAGGACAGGGAAACAATGAGCAGTTCTTC
CASRGQGNNEQFF
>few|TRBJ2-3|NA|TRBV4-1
TGCGCCAGCAGCCTCAGTCCCCTACAGGGTAACGCAGATACGCAGTATTTT
CASSLSPLQGNADTQYF
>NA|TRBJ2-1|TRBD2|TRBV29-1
TGCAGCGTCCATCCGGGAGGCAATGAGCAGTTCTTC
CSVHPGGNEQFF
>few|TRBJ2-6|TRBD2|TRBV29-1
TGCAGCGCCAGGACTAGCGGGACCCAAGGCTCTGGGGCCAACGTCCTGACTTTC
CSARTSGTQGSGANVLTF
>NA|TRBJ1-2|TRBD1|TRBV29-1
TGCAGCGCCTCTGGACAGGGGACGAACTATGGCTACACCTTC
CSASGQGTNYGYTF
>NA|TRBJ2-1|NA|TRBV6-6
TGTGCCAGCAGTTACCAGGGAGGTGAGCAGTTCTTC
CASSYQGGEQFF
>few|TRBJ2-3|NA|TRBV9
TGTGCCAGCTCTGGGGGCACCCATAGCACAGATACGCAGTATTTT
CASSGGTHSTDTQYF
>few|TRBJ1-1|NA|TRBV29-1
TGCAGCGTTGCGGGCGCGGTGAACACTGAAGCTTTCTTT
CSVAGAVNTEAFF
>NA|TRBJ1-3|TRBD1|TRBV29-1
TGCAGCGCCGACAGGGACTCTGGAAACACCATATATTTT
CSADRDSGNTIYF